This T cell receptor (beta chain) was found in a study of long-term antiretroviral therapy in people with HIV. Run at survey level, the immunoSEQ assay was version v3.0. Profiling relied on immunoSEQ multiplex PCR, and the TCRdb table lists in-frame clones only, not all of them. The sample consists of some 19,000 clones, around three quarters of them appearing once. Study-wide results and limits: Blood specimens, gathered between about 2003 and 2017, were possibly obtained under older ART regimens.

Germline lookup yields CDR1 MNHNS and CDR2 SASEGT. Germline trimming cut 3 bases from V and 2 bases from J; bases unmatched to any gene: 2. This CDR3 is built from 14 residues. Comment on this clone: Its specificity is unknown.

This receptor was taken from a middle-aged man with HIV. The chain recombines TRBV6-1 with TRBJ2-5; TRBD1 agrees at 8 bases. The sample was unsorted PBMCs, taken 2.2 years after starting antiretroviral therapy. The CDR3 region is CASSEDRVQETQYF. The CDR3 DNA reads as TGTGCCAGCAGTGAGGACAGGGTACAAGAGACCCAGTACTTC.